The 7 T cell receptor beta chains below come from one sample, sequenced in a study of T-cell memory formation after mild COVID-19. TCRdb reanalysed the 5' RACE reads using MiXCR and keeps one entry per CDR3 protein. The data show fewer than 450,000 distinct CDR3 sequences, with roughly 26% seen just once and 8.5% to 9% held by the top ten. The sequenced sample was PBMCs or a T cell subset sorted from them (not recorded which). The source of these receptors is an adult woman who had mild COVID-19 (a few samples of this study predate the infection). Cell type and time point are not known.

Here the CDR3 DNA reads TGCAGCGTGGGACTACAGGGTTACGAGCAGTACTTC. Encoded protein: CSVGLQGYEQYF. The chain carries TRBV29-1 and TRBJ2-7, with TRBD2 as a possible D gene (7 bases). The CDR3 totals 12 residues. V was trimmed by 6 bases and J by 4 bases, leaving 13 bases between them. Germline V gives CDR1 SQVTM, CDR2 ANQGSEA.

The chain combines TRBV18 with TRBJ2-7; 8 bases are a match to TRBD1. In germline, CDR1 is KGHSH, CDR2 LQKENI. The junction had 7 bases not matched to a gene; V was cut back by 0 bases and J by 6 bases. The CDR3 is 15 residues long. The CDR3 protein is CASSPPLAGGREQYF. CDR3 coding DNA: TGTGCCAGCTCACCACCTTTAGCAGGGGGCCGCGAGCAGTACTTC.

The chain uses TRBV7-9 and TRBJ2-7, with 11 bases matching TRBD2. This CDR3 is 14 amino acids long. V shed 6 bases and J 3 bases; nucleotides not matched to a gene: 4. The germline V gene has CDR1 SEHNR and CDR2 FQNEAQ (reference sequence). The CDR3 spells CASRSGLADYEQYF. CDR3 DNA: TGTGCCAGCAGATCGGGACTAGCGGACTACGAGCAGTACTTC.

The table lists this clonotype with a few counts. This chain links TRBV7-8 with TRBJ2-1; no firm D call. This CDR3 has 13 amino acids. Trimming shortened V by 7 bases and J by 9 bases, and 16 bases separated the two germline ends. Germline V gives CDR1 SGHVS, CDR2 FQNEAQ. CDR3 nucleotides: TGTGCCAGCAACCATCTCCCTGAGCGTGAGCAGTTCTTC. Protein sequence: CASNHLPEREQFF. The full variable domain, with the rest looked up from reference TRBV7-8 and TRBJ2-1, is GAGVSQSPRYKVAKRGQDVALRCDPISGHVSLFWYQQALGQGPEFLTYFQNEAQLDKSGLPSDRFFAERPEGSVSTLKIQRTQQEDSAVYLCASNHLPEREQFFGPGTRLTVL.

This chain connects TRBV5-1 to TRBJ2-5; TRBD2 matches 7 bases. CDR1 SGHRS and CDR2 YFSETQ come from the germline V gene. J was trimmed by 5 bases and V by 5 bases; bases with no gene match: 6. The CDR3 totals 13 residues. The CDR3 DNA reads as TGCGCCAGCAGTCGGGGGGAAAGGGAGACCCAGTACTTC. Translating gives CASSRGERETQYF. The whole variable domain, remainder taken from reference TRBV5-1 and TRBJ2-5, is KAGVTQTPRYLIKTRGQQVTLSCSPISGHRSVSWYQQTPGQGLQFLFEYFSETQRNKGNFPGRFSGRQFSNSRSEMNVSTLELGDSALYLCASSRGERETQYFGPGTRLLVL.

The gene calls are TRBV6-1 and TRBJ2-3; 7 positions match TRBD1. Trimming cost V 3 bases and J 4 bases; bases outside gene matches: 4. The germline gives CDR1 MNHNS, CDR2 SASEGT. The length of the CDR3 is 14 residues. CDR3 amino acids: CASSDNRGSDTQYF. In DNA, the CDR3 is TGTGCCAGCAGTGATAACAGGGGATCAGATACGCAGTATTTT.

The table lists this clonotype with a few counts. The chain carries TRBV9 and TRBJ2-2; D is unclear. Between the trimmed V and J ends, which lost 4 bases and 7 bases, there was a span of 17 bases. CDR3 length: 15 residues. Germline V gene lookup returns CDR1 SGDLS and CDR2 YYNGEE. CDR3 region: CASSPPPRSIGELFF. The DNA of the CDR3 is TGTGCCAGCAGCCCACCCCCCAGGAGTATCGGGGAGCTGTTTTTT.